This T cell receptor (beta chain) was captured in a study of blood T cell repertoires in COVID-19. Turning to the study itself: The cDNA or gDNA used as material had been derived from T cells, B-cell-depleted T cells, or PBMCs.

Authors' data handling: Estimated nucleated cell counts came from reference gene primer amplification. Assay: immunoSEQ multiplex PCR; the TCRdb copy retains only in-frame clones and omits some. Clonal size and the V and J genes are those of that table, whereas D and trimming came from the DNA. Here the sample spans roughly 86,000 clones, over 60% being singletons. The CDR3 sequence is 13 residues long. Germline V gene data show CDR1 as SGHAT and CDR2 as FQDESV (reference sequence). V shed 0 bases and J shed 5 bases, with 7 bases lying between them. The TCR comes from a man aged 50 to 60 who had recovered from COVID-19. The chain links TRBV11-1 to TRBJ1-1; D uncertain. Source material: peripheral blood. CDR3 sequence reads: CASSLAGGTEAFF. CDR3 DNA: TGTGCCAGCAGCTTAGCAGGCGGGACTGAAGCTTTCTTT.